This T cell receptor (beta chain) was sequenced in a study of a mutant IDH1 vaccine in newly diagnosed glioma. Study in general: There were approximately 62% males and approximately 38% females among treated patients, whose mean age was approximately 44 years. Beforehand, treatment had been radiotherapy, temozolomide, or both; the majority received both.

Measured with immunoSEQ multiplex PCR; TCRdb has only the in-frame clones, and not every one. The sample lists around 54,000 clones; 70% to 90% were seen once. Regarding this clone: The antigen is undetermined.

The ends were cut back, 6 bases at V and 2 bases at J, with 10 bases in the middle. Germline CDR1 reads MGHRA; CDR2 reads YSYEKL. CDR3 length: 14 residues. Time point meaning: baseline, week 1 (first vaccination visit). Regarding treatment: pre-vaccination baseline after standard-of-care therapy. Donors had new IDH1-mutant astrocytomas of WHO grade 3 or 4 (ATRX-lost). Findings of the study overall: No link was apparently found between pseudoprogression and changes in top peripheral T cell clonotypes.

The V and J genes are TRBV4-1 and TRBJ1-4, with D unresolved. The sample consisted of PBMCs, taken from a glioma patient treated with radiotherapy, temozolomide or both. This receptor was identified in a man between 18 and 35 years old with glioma. The CDR3 region is CASSPHLTNEKLFF. The CDR3 nucleotides are TGCGCCAGCAGTCCACATCTCACTAATGAAAAACTGTTTTTT.